A selection of T cell receptor beta chains follows, all from one sample in a study of radiotherapy plus CTLA-4 blockade in lung cancer. Method: immunoSEQ multiplex PCR; TCRdb's copy keeps in-frame clones and lacks some. Of about 68,000 clones listed, 79% are singletons. Sample: peripheral blood, taken from a patient treated with radiotherapy plus ipilimumab. These TCRs come from a human donor with non-small cell lung cancer who had a complete response to radiotherapy plus ipilimumab. Each CDR3 is given with its conserved first and last residue. Each record gives: J gene, D gene, clone size, V gene, CDR3 DNA, CDR3 protein. D genes are given only for firm matches. Not every row has a clone size; where given, it reads once, few, many or a size class.

TRBJ1-3 | TRBD1 | - | TRBV19 | TGTGCCAGTACCAGGGGGGACAACTCTGGAAACACCATATATTTT | CASTRGDNSGNTIYF
TRBJ2-2 | - | few | TRBV6-5 | TGTGCCAGCAGTTACTCGACCGGGGAGCTGTTTTTT | CASSYSTGELFF
TRBJ1-2 | TRBD1 | - | TRBV7-8 | TGTGCCAGCAGCCCACGAATGAGGCGGACAGGAGCCTATGGCTACACCTTC | CASSPRMRRTGAYGYTF
TRBJ2-7 | TRBD2 | - | TRBV7-9 | TGTGCCAGCACCCCAGCGGGGGGACCTTACGAGCAGTACTTC | CASTPAGGPYEQYF
TRBJ2-2 | - | - | TRBV7-9 | TGTGCCAGCAGCTTACACAGCAACACCGGGGAGCTGTTTTTT | CASSLHSNTGELFF
TRBJ2-1 | - | few | TRBV6-5 | TGTGCCAGCAGTTACGGAACAGTATCCTACAATGAGCAGTTCTTC | CASSYGTVSYNEQFF
TRBJ1-6 | - | - | TRBV5-8 | TGTGCCAGCAGCTTGGGAGCACGGCCTTCACCCCTCCACTTT | CASSLGARPSPLHF
TRBJ1-1 | - | - | TRBV11-2 | TGTGCCAGCAGCTTAGGGAGTTGGGGGAAGAACACTGAAGCTTTCTTT | CASSLGSWGKNTEAFF
TRBJ2-3 | - | - | TRBV7-9 | TGTGCCAGCAGCCCTGAGGGGAGCACAGATACGCAGTATTTT | CASSPEGSTDTQYF
TRBJ2-7 | - | - | TRBV6-6 | TGTGCCAGCAATTTACGAGGAGGGCGGTACGAGCAGTACTTC | CASNLRGGRYEQYF
TRBJ1-4 | TRBD1 | - | TRBV19 | TGTGCCAGTAGTGACGGGGACAGGGATAATGAAAAACTGTTTTTT | CASSDGDRDNEKLFF
TRBJ2-5 | TRBD1 | - | TRBV5-1 | TGCGCCAGTCGGGGACAGGGCAACATCCAAGAGACCCAGTACTTC | CASRGQGNIQETQYF
TRBJ1-6 | TRBD1 | once | TRBV5-5 | TGTGCCAGCAGCGTTGGACAGGGGCGAGCTGGGTCCTATAATTCACCCCTCCACTTT | CASSVGQGRAGSYNSPLHF
TRBJ1-1 | - | - | TRBV27 | TGTGCCAGCAGTTTATCGCCGGACGCCCAGGGAACTGAAGCTTTCTTT | CASSLSPDAQGTEAFF
TRBJ2-3 | TRBD2 | - | TRBV6-4 | TGTGCCAGCAGTGTTTCTAGCGGGGGGGCCGGAGATACGCAGTATTTT | CASSVSSGGAGDTQYF
TRBJ2-1 | TRBD1 | - | TRBV7-2 | TGTGCCAGCAGCTTCGACAGGGTCAATGAGCAGTTCTTC | CASSFDRVNEQFF
TRBJ1-1 | - | - | TRBV7-9 | TGTGCCAGCAGCTTAGGGTCCGTGAACACTGAAGCTTTCTTT | CASSLGSVNTEAFF
TRBJ2-1 | TRBD2 | - | TRBV10-1 | TGCGCCAGCAGTGGGCCTCGGACTAGCGGGAGAGTAAATGAGCAGTTCTTC | CASSGPRTSGRVNEQFF
TRBJ1-5 | - | few | TRBV7-2 | TGTGCCAGCAGTATGCAGGGGCTCCACAATCAGCCCCAGCATTTT | CASSMQGLHNQPQHF
TRBJ2-7 | - | - | TRBV7-8 | TGTGCCAGCAGCTTAGGGGAGGTCGAGCAGTACTTC | CASSLGEVEQYF
TRBJ2-3 | - | - | TRBV7-2 | TGTGCCAGCAGCTCCGGGACTTCTCGCACAGATACGCAGTATTTT | CASSSGTSRTDTQYF
TRBJ2-7 | TRBD2 | once | TRBV5-4 | TGTGCCAGCAGCAATTGGCCAGCGGGAGGAGAGCAGTACTTC | CASSNWPAGGEQYF
TRBJ1-2 | - | - | TRBV5-4 | TGTGCCAGCAGCTTGGGGAACAGGGATCAATATGGCTACACCTTC | CASSLGNRDQYGYTF
TRBJ1-6 | - | - | TRBV5-5 | TGTGCCAGCAGCTCCAGTAGAGGCGCGTTAGGCGTTGGTTCACCCCTCCACTTT | CASSSSRGALGVGSPLHF
TRBJ2-3 | - | - | TRBV15 | TGTGCCACCAGCAGGACTGTAAGCACAGATACGCAGTATTTT | CATSRTVSTDTQYF
TRBJ2-3 | - | - | TRBV29-1 | TGCAGCGTTGAGGGCCTGCCGGCTAGCTCGCACTCAGATACGCAGTATTTT | CSVEGLPASSHSDTQYF
TRBJ1-4 | TRBD1 | - | TRBV16 | TGTGCCAGCAGCCACACGCAGACAGGGGGGGACGAAAAACTGTTTTTT | CASSHTQTGGDEKLFF
TRBJ2-3 | TRBD1 | - | TRBV10-3 | TGTGCCATCAGAAATACAGGGGATCAAGATACGCAGTATTTT | CAIRNTGDQDTQYF